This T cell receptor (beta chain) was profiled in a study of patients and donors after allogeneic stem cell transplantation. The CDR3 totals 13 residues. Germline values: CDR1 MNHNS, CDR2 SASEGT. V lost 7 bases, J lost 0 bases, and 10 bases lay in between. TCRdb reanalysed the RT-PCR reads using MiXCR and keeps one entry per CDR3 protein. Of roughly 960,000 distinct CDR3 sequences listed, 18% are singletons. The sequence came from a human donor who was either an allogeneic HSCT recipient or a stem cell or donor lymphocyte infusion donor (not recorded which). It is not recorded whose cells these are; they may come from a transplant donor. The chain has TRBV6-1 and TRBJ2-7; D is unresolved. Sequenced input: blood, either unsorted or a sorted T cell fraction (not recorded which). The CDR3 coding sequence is TGTGCCAGCACTTCGAAGTCCTCCTACGAGCAGTACTTC. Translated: CASTSKSSYEQYF.